The following is a T cell receptor (beta chain) sequence with its context. A much bigger clone sits one base away, suggesting this may be a read error. The data stem from a study of tumor-infiltrating lymphocytes in primary liver carcinoma. Unsorted whole blood served as the source of blood RNA, and germline DNA was extracted as well. Total RNA amounting to around 450 ng was the source from which TCR beta cDNA was made with a constant-region primer. Slightly modified ARM-PCR with three nested multiplex PCR rounds yielded TCR beta libraries. Two initial PCR rounds of about 9 cycles each paired TRBV1-TRBV30 forward primers with a C-beta reverse primer. TCRdb processed the multiplex PCR reads anew with MiXCR; each CDR3 protein has one entry. The repertoire includes 330,000 or so distinct CDR3 sequences, about 61% of them detected once, and about 6.3% sits in the top ten. CDR1 is MNHEY, CDR2 SVGEGT, per germline. The CDR3 runs 16 residues.

The chain uses TRBV6-2 or TRBV6-3 and TRBJ2-1; D unclear. This clonotype was obtained from a man aged 40-49 years with primary liver carcinoma and hepatitis B virus infection. Sequenced: peripheral blood. The DNA for the CDR3 is TGTGCCAACAGTCCTCAGCGTCCCCGCTCCTACAATGAGCAGTTCTTC. Its translation: CANSPQRPRSYNEQFF.